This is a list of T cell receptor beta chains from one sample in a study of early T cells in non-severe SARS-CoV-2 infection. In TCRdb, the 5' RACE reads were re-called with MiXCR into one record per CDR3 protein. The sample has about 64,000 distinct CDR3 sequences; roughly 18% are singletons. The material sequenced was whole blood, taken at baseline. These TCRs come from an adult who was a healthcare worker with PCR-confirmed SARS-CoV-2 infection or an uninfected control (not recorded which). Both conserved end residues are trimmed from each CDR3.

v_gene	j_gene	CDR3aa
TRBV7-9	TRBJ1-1	ASSLEVGTEAF
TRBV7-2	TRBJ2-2	ASSLSGTSNGELF
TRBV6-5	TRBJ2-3	ASSLAGARTDTQY
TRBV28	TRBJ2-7	ASRNSYEQY
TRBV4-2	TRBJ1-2	ASSQEDEGWPRGYT
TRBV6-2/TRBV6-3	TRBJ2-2	ASSSGTGESGELF
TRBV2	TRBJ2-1	ASSEASGDEQF
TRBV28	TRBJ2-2	ASSLVGQGTNTGELF
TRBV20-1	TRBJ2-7	SAKVYEQY
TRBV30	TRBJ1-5	AWSVSPNQPQH
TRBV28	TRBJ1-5	ASSLMRGSNQPQH
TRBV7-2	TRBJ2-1	ASSGALSSYNEQF
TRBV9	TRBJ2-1	ASSAIDSYNEQF
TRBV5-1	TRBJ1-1	ASSWLGTGATEAF
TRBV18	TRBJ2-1	ASSPTSGGVDEQF
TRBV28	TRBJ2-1	ASSKGGGAYEQF
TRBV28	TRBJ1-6	ASRGLIGASPLH
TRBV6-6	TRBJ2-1	ASSYGTLNNEQF